The entry below gives a single T cell receptor (beta chain) sequence along with its context. The antigen is undetermined. The data were taken from a study of shared clonotypes between healthy human individuals. Notes on the study in general: Generation probabilities were higher for clonotypes shared across all four sorted-subset donors than for unshared ones.

With V trimmed by 9 bases and J by 4 bases, 6 bases remained unmatched. This CDR3 comprises 13 residues. Germline CDR1 reads SNHLY; CDR2 reads FYNNEI. The naive CD8 subset, CD45RO-negative cells positively selected for CCR7, excluded terminally differentiated effector memory CD45RA+ cells. TCRdb's copy holds only in-frame clones and misses some; the assay was immunoSEQ multiplex PCR. The sample yields around 1.9 million clones, roughly 91% seen once. Sample: naive CD8+ T cells from PBMCs. This clonotype was obtained from a young man in good health. Some clones in this sample may be carry-over from other donors' samples. The chain recombines TRBV2 with TRBJ1-3; 7 nucleotides align to TRBD1. CDR3 residues: CARTGTAGNTIYF. The CDR3 nucleotides are TGTGCCAGGACAGGGACTGCGGGAAACACCATATATTTT.